This entry lists 17 T cell receptor beta chains sequenced from one sample in a study of cytomegalovirus exposure and HLA in healthy donors. The PCR used 60 Vbeta and 13 Jbeta primers. Some clones are missing from TCRdb's copy, which holds only in-frame ones; the method was immunoSEQ multiplex PCR. The data contain about 170,000 clones, almost 75% of them seen just once; the ten biggest clones take up approximately 5.1%. Material for sequencing was PBMCs. These receptors were taken from a woman aged 18-29 years in good health and CMV-seropositive.

This clone has just a few counts. The chain combines TRBV6-6 with TRBJ1-3; 7 bases agree with TRBD1. V was clipped by 5 bases and J by 2 bases; unmatched bases: 6. The germline gives CDR1 MNHNY, CDR2 SVGAGI (reference sequence). The CDR3 is 15 amino acids. The CDR3 region has the DNA TGTGCCAGCAGTCCGAAGGGGGCCCCTGGAAACACCATATATTTT. Protein sequence: CASSPKGAPGNTIYF.

The chain has TRBV14 and TRBJ2-7; D possibly corresponds to TRBD1 (6 bases). The CDR3 loop spans 15 amino acids. Germline-derived CDR1 and CDR2 are SGHDN and FVKESK. The V gene lost 1 base and the J gene lost 2 bases, with 12 bases spanning the gap. The CDR3 protein is CASSQADSYPYEQYF. For the CDR3, the DNA is TGTGCCAGCAGCCAAGCGGACAGCTACCCCTACGAGCAGTACTTC.

About this clone: The sample carries other DNA sequences with the same CDR3. This chain uses TRBV6-5 with TRBJ2-7, with 7 bases aligning to TRBD1. This CDR3 spans 15 amino acids. The J segment lost 2 bases and the V segment lost 6 bases, leaving 10 bases of the junction unmatched. Germline values: CDR1 MNHEY, CDR2 SVGAGI. The CDR3 sequence is CASSRGKRGAYEQYF. CDR3 coding DNA: TGTGCCAGCAGCAGGGGGAAAAGGGGCGCCTACGAGCAGTACTTC.

J is TRBJ1-4 and V is TRBV28, with 8 positions matching TRBD1. Trimming at V came to 7 bases and at J to 3 bases, leaving 4 bases not matched to a gene. This CDR3 region has 14 residues. Per germline, CDR1 MDHEN and CDR2 SYDVKM. For the CDR3, the DNA is TGTGCCAGCACAGGACAGGGCTCTAATGAAAAACTGTTTTTT. The encoded protein is CASTGQGSNEKLFF. Supplemented by reference TRBV28 and TRBJ1-4, the full variable domain reads DVKVTQSSRYLVKRTGEKVFLECVQDMDHENMFWYRQDPGLGLRLIYFSYDVKMKEKGDIPEGYSVSREKKERFSLILESASTNQTSMYLCASTGQGSNEKLFFGSGTQLSVL.

This clone was detected only a few times. This rearrangement joins TRBV7-3 to TRBJ2-2; D unclear. The V gene's germline CDR1 is SGHTA and CDR2 FQGTGA. V was pared by 1 base and J by 1 base, with 10 bases between. The CDR3 loop spans 16 amino acids. The CDR3 DNA sequence: TGTGCCAGCAGCTTAATTCCGGCAGGGAACACCGGGGAGCTGTTTTTT. This codes for CASSLIPAGNTGELFF.

The J gene is TRBJ2-7, the V gene TRBV5-1; TRBD1 is a possible D gene (5 bases). The length of the CDR3 is 15 residues. V dropped 5 bases and J dropped 4 bases, with 19 bases sitting between them. Germline CDR1 SGHRS, CDR2 YFSETQ. This CDR3 reads CASRLVWGSDYEQYF. CDR3 nucleotides: TGCGCCAGCAGACTCGTGTGGGGCTCGGATTACGAGCAGTACTTC.

The CDR3, as DNA: TGTGCCAGCAGCTCTAGTAGGGGCAGCACAGATACGCAGTATTTT. Protein sequence: CASSSSRGSTDTQYF. The chain carries TRBV5-6 and TRBJ2-3; TRBD1 might be the D (5 bases). V was trimmed by 3 bases and J by 0 bases, leaving 11 bases between them. The germline CDR1 and CDR2 sequences are SGHDT and YYEEEE. The CDR3 extends over 15 amino acids. Complete variable domain (other parts from reference TRBV5-6 and TRBJ2-3): DAGVTQSPTHLIKTRGQQVTLRCSPKSGHDTVSWYQQALGQGPQFIFQYYEEEERQRGNFPDRFSGHQFPNYSSELNVNALLLGDSALYLCASSSSRGSTDTQYFGPGTRLTVL.

The chain joins TRBV10-3 to TRBJ2-1; no clear D gene. The V gene's germline CDR1 is ENHRY and CDR2 SYGVKD. Trimming left V 3 bases short and J 5 bases short, with 11 bases between. This CDR3 contains 14 residues. The CDR3 DNA follows: TGTGCCATCAGTGAATCCCAGAACGACAATGAGCAGTTCTTC. It translates to CAISESQNDNEQFF.

This sequence joins TRBV7-2 and TRBJ2-5, with D perhaps TRBD1 (6 bases). V lost 2 bases, J lost 1 base, and 14 bases lay in between. This CDR3 is 16 amino acids long. Germline V gene lookup returns CDR1 SGHTA and CDR2 FQGNSA. CDR3 bases: TGTGCCAGCAGCTTAAGGAGACAGGCTATCCAAGAGACCCAGTACTTC. As protein: CASSLRRQAIQETQYF.

The rearrangement uses TRBV19 and TRBJ1-5, with D perhaps matching TRBD1 (5 bases). Germline V gives CDR1 LNHDA, CDR2 SQIVND (reference sequence). This CDR3 contains 15 residues. The germline V and J ends were trimmed by 5 bases and 3 bases, with 14 bases remaining between them. CDR3 sequence: CASSLYTGSNQPQHF. CDR3 bases: TGTGCCAGTAGTCTCTATACAGGTTCCAATCAGCCCCAGCATTTT.

This chain uses TRBV7-2 with TRBJ2-7; D is uncertain. V lost 5 bases and J lost 2, with 13 bases in between. Germline CDR1 is SGHTA and CDR2 is FQGNSA. This CDR3 has 14 amino acids. CDR3 sequence: CASSPGPGTYEQYF. CDR3 bases: TGTGCCAGCAGCCCCGGCCCGGGTACCTACGAGCAGTACTTC.

This clone was found a few times. CDR3 loop: CASSMTRPGLAGVEQYF. The CDR3 region has the DNA TGTGCCAGCAGTATGACAAGACCGGGACTAGCGGGGGTAGAGCAGTACTTC. The chain uses TRBV27 and TRBJ2-7; 14 bases line up with TRBD2. Trimming cost V 5 bases and J 7 bases; bases outside gene matches: 13. Germline lookup yields CDR1 MNHEY and CDR2 SMNVEV (reference sequence). CDR3 length: 17 residues.

This clone has a single count. The chain links TRBV5-4 to TRBJ1-6; 9 bases agree with TRBD1. Germline lookup yields CDR1 SGHNT and CDR2 YYREEE (reference sequence). This CDR3 spans 12 amino acids. The V and J ends lost 4 bases and 19 bases, in that order; junction bases with no gene match: 9. This chain's CDR3 is CASSIPGQGIHF. The CDR3 DNA follows: TGTGCCAGCAGCATCCCGGGACAGGGTATACACTTT. The variable domain in full, with the rest retrieved from reference TRBV5-4 and TRBJ1-6, is ETGVTQSPTHLIKTRGQQVTLRCSSQSGHNTVSWYQQALGQGPQFIFQYYREEENGRGNFPPRFSGLQFPNYSSELNVNALELDDSALYLCASSIPGQGIHFGNGTRLTVT.

Points on this clone: In the same sample, other DNA sequences code for this CDR3. The genes are TRBV4-3 and TRBJ2-7; tentative D call: TRBD2 (5 bases). CDR3 length equals 14 residues. Trimming shortened V by 0 bases and J by 3 bases, and 9 bases separated the two germline ends. Per the germline V gene, CDR1 is LGHNA and CDR2 is YSLEER. The CDR3: CASSQDRGIYEQYF. In DNA form, the CDR3 reads TGCGCCAGCAGCCAAGATCGAGGGATCTACGAGCAGTACTTC.

The rearrangement links TRBV7-9 to TRBJ2-7, with D perhaps matching TRBD2 (5 bases). The CDR3 sequence is 12 residues long. Germline V gene sequence: CDR1 SEHNR, CDR2 FQNEAQ (reference sequence). The V end lost 3 bases, the J end lost 6 bases, and 9 bases lay between the germline ends. The DNA of the CDR3 is TGTGCCAGCAGCTTCGGGAATGGCGAGCAGTACTTC. Its protein product is CASSFGNGEQYF. Variable domain in full (rest from reference TRBV7-9 and TRBJ2-7): DTGVSQNPRHKITKRGQNVTFRCDPISEHNRLYWYRQTLGQGPEFLTYFQNEAQLEKSRLLSDRFSAERPKGSFSTLEIQRTEQGDSAMYLCASSFGNGEQYFGPGTRLTVT.

Comment on this clone: The same CDR3 also results from other DNA sequences found in this sample. The chain links TRBV7-2 to TRBJ1-6; 8 nucleotides line up with TRBD1. The CDR3 runs 14 residues. The germline CDR1 and CDR2 sequences are SGHTA and FQGNSA. Germline trimming cut 6 bases from V and 10 bases from J; bases unmatched to any gene: 8. The CDR3 bases are TGTGCCAGCAGTCAAGACAGGGGCCGGTCACCCCTCCACTTT. Translated, it gives CASSQDRGRSPLHF.

J is TRBJ2-2 and V is TRBV19, with D possibly being TRBD2 (6 bases). Germline V gives CDR1 LNHDA, CDR2 SQIVND (reference sequence). This CDR3 has 14 residues. Trimming shortened V by 3 bases and J by 4 bases, and 9 bases separated the two germline ends. The CDR3 reads CASSIGGGTGELFF. The CDR3 coding sequence is TGTGCCAGTAGTATTGGGGGAGGCACCGGGGAGCTGTTTTTT.